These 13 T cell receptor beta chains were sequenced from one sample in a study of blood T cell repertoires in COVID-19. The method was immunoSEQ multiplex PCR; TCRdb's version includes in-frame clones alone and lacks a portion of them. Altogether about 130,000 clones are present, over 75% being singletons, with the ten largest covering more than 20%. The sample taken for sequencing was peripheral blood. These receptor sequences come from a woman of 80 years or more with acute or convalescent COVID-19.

The CDR3 protein is CASSKLAGGPGGANVLTF. The DNA of the CDR3 is TGTGCCAGTAGTAAACTAGCGGGGGGGCCCGGTGGGGCCAACGTCCTGACTTTC. The V call is TRBV19, the J call TRBJ2-6; 13 positions match TRBD2. CDR3 size: 18 residues. V lost 4 bases to trimming and J lost 3 bases; unmatched junction nucleotides: 6. The germline V gene encodes CDR1 LNHDA and CDR2 SQIVND (reference sequence).

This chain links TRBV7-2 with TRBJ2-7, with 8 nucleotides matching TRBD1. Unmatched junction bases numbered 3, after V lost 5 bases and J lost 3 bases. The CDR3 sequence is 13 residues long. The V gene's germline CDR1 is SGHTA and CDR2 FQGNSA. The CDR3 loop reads CASSRDRGYEQYF. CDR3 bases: TGTGCCAGCAGCCGCGACAGGGGCTACGAGCAGTACTTC.

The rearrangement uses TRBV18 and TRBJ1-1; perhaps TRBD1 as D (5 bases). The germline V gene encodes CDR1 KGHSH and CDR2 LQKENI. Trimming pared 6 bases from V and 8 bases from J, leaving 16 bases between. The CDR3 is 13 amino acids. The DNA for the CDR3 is TGTGCCAGCTCCCCGGGGGTGGCCCTGGAAGCTTTCTTT. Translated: CASSPGVALEAFF.

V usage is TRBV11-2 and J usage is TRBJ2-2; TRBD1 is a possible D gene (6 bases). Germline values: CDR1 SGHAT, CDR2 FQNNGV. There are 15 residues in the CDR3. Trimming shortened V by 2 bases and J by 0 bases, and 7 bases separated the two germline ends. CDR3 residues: CASSLSGANTGELFF. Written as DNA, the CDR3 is TGTGCCAGCAGCTTATCAGGGGCGAACACCGGGGAGCTGTTTTTT.

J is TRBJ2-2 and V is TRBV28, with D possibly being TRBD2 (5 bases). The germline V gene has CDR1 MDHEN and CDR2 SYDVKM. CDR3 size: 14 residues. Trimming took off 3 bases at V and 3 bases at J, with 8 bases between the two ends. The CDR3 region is CASSFEGYTGELFF. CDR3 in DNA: TGTGCCAGCAGTTTTGAGGGTTACACCGGGGAGCTGTTTTTT.

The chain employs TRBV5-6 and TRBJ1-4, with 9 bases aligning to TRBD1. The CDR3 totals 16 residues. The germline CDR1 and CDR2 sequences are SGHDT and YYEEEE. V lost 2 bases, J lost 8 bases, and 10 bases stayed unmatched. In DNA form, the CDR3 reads TGTGCCAGCAGCTTACAACAGGGGGCCAAAAGAGAAAAACTGTTTTTT. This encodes CASSLQQGAKREKLFF.

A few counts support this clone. Here the CDR3 reads CASSSGSFRTNSPLHF. CDR3 DNA: TGTGCCAGCAGTTCAGGGTCATTCAGGACTAATTCACCCCTCCACTTT. This sequence joins TRBV6-5 and TRBJ1-6, with a possible D match to TRBD1 (5 bases). The germline CDR1 and CDR2 sequences are MNHEY and SVGAGI. Trimming removed 4 bases at V and 6 bases at J, with 16 bases between. The CDR3 spans 16 residues.

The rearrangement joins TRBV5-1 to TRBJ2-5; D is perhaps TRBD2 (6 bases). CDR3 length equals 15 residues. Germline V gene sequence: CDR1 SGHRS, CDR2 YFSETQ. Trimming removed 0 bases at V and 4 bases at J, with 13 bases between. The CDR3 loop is CASSLARGGRETQYF. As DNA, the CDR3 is TGCGCCAGCAGCTTGGCTAGAGGAGGGCGAGAGACCCAGTACTTC.

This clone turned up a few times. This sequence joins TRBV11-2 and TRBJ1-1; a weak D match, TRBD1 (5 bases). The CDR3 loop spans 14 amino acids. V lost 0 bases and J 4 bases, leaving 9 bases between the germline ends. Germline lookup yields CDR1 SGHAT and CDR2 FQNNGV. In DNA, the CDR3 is TGTGCCAGCAGCTTAGATTGGGGGGGCACTGAAGCTTTCTTT. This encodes CASSLDWGGTEAFF.

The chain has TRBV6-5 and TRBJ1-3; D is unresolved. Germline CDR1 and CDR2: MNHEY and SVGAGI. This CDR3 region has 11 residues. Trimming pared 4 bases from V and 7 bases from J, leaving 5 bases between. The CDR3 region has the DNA TGTGCCAGCAGTTCGTCCAACACCATATATTTT. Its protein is CASSSSNTIYF.

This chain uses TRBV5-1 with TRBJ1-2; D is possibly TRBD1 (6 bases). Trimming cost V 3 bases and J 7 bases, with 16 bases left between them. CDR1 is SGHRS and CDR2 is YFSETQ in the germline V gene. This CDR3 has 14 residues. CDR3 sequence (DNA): TGCGCCAGCAGCTGGGCGGACAGCGGTGGTGGCTACACCTTC. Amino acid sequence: CASSWADSGGGYTF.

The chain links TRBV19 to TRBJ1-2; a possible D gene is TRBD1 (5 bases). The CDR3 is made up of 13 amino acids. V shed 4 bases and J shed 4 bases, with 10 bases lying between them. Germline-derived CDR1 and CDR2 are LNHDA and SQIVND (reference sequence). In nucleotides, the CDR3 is TGTGCCAGTAGTACAGGGATGGGCTATGGCTACACCTTC. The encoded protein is CASSTGMGYGYTF. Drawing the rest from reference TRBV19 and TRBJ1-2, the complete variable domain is DGGITQSPKYLFRKEGQNVTLSCEQNLNHDAMYWYRQDPGQGLRLIYYSQIVNDFQKGDIAEGYSVSREKKESFPLTVTSAQKNPTAFYLCASSTGMGYGYTFGSGTRLTVV.

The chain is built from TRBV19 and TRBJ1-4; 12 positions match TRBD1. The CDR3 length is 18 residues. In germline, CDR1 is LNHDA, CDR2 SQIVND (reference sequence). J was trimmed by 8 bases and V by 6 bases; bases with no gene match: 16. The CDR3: CASRRTGQGARLEEKLFF. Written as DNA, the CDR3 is TGTGCCAGTAGACGAACGGGACAGGGGGCACGGTTGGAAGAAAAACTGTTTTTT.